The source of this T cell receptor beta chain is a study of cytomegalovirus exposure and HLA in healthy donors. PCR was performed using 60 Vbeta and 13 Jbeta primers. The data were produced by immunoSEQ multiplex PCR, yet TCRdb's version contains in-frame clones alone and is incomplete. The sample lists roughly 100,000 clones; over 9.5% were seen once. Study-wide points: A later analysis linked a missense DCLRE1C variant to TCR beta V- and J-gene trimming. Most TCRs appeared rarely, but some public TCRs recurred in many donors.

The CDR3 length is 16 residues. The ends lost 2 bases at V and 6 bases at J; junction bases unmatched: 10. The germline V gene encodes CDR1 MGHRA and CDR2 YSYEKL. This clone was picked up a small number of times. Its antigen is unidentified. This clonotype was sampled from a man aged 35-49 years in good health and CMV-seropositive. This chain connects TRBV4-1 to TRBJ2-7; TRBD2 agrees at 10 bases. Input material: PBMCs. CDR3 DNA sequence: TGCGCCAGCAGCCAATTCGGGAGCGGGAGGGCCCCCGAGCAGTACTTC. It codes for CASSQFGSGRAPEQYF.